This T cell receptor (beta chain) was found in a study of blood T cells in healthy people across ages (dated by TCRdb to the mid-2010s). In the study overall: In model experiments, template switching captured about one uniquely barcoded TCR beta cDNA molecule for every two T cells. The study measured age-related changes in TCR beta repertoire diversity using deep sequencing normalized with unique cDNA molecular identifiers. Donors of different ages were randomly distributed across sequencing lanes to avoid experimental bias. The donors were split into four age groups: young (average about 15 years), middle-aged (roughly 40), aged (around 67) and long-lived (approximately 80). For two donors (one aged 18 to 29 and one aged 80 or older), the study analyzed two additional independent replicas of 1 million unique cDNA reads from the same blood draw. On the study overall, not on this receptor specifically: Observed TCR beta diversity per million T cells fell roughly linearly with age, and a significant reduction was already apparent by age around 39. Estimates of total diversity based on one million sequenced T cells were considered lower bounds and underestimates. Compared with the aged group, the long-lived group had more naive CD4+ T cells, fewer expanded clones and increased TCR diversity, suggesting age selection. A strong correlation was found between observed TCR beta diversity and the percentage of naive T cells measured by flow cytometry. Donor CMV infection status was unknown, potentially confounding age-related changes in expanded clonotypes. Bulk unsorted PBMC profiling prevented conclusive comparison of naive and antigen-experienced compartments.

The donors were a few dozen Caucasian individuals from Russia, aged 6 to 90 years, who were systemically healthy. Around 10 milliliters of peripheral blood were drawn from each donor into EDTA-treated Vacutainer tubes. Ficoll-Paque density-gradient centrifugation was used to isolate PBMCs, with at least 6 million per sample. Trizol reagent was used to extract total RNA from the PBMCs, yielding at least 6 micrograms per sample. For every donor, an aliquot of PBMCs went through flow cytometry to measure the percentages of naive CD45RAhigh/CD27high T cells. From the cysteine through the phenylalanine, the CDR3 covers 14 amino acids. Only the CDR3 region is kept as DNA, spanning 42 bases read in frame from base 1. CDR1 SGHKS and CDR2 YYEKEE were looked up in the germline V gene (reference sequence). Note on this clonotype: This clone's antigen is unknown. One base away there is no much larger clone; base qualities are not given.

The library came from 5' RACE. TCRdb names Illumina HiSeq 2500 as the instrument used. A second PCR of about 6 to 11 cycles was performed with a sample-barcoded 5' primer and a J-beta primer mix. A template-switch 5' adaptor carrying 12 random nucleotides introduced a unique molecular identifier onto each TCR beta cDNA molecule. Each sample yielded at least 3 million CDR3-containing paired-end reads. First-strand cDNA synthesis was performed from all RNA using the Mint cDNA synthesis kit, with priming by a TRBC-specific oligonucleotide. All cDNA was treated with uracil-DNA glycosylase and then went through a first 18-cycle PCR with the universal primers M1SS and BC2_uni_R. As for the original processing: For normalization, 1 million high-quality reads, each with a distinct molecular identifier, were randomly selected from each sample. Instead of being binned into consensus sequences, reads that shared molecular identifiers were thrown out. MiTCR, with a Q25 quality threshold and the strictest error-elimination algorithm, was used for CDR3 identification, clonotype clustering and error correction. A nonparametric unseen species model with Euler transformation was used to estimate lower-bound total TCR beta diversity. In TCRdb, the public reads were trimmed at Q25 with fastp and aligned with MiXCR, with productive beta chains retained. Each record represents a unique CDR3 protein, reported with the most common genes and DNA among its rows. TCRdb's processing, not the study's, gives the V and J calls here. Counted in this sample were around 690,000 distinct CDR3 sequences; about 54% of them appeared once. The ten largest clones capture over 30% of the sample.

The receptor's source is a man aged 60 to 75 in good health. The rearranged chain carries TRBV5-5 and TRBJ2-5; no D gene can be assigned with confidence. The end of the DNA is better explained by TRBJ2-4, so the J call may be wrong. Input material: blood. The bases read TGTGCCAGCAGCTTGGTGGGTTTTAAAAACATTCAGTACTTC. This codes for CASSLVGFKNIQYF.